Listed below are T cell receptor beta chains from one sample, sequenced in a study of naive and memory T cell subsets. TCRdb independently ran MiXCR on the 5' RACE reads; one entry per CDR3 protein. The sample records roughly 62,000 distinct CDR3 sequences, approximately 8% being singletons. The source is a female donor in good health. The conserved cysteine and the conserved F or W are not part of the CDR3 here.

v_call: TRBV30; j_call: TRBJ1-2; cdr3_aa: AWSVDRTSYGYT
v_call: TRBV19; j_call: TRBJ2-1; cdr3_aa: ASSLTSGRANEQF
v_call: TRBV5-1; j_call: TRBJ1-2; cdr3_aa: ASNQRAGYGYT
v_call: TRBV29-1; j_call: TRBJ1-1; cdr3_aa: SARGQAKAEAF
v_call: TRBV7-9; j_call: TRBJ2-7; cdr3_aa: ASSYQQGPYYEQY
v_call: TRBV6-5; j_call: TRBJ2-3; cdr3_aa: ASSYGAASTDTQY
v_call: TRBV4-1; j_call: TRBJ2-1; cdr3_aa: ASRDHNEQF
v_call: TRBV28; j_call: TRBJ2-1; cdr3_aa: ASSLPGQGANEQF
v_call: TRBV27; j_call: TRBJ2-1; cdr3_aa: ASSLSAGATYNEQF
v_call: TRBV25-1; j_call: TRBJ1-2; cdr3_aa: ASSEFPVYGYT
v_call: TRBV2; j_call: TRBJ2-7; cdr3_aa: ASSAGGAGHEQY
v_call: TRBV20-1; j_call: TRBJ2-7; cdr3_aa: SARVAGTGAYEQY
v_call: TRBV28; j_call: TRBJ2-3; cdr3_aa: ASRRTFLAASTDTQY
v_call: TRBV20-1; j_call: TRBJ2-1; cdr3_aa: SANRDRAYNEQF
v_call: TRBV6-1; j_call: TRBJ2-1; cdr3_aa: ASSSWTGPGRAYGNEQF
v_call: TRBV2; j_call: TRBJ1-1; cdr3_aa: ASSDGQYTEAF
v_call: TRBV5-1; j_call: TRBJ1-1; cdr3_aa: ASSPDRAGNTEAF
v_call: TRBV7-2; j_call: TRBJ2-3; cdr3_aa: ASSLVAADTQY
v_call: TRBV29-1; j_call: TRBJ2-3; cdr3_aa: SVPTGTDTQY
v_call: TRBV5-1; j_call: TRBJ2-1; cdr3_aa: ASSFGGGNEQF
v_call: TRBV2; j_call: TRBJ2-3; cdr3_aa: ASTAYTDTQY
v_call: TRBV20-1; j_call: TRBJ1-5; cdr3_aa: SALLTGPRNQPQH
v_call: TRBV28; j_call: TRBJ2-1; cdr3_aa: ASSSLAGGYNEQF
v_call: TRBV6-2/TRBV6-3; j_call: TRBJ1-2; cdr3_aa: ASSYSTPNYGYT
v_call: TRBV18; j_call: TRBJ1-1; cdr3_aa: ASSPARGNTEAF
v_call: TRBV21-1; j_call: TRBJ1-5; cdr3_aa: ASSTRRGGCGISQPQH
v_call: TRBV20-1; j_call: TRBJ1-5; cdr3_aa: SARETGVGNQPQN
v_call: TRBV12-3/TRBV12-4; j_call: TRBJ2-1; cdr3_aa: ASSALTSGSSNEQF
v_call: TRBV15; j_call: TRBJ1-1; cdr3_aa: ATSPRTEMVAF
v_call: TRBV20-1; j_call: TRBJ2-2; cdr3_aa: SARASRTRLRGELF
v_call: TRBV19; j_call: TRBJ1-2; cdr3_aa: ASSLGSLDGYT
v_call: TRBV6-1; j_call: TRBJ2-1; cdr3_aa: ASITDGIGAEQF
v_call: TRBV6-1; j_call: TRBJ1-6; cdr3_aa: ASSEVTDNSPLH
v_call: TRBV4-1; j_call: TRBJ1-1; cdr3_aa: ASSRGQYNTEAF
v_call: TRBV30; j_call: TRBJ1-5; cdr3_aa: AWSVAGSQPQH
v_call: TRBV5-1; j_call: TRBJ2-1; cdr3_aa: ASSEPPTKEQF
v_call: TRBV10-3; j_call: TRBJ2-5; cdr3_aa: AISDPQGTQY
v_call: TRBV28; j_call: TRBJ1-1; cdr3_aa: ASNQLVGGTEAF
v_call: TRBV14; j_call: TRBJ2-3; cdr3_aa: ASSPPGGGRSDTQY
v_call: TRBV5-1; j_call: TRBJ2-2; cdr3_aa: ASRSGTLGGELF
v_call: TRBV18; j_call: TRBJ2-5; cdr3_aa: ASSPAGGGRSLETQY
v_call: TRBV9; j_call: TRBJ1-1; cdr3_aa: ASSGDMNTEAF